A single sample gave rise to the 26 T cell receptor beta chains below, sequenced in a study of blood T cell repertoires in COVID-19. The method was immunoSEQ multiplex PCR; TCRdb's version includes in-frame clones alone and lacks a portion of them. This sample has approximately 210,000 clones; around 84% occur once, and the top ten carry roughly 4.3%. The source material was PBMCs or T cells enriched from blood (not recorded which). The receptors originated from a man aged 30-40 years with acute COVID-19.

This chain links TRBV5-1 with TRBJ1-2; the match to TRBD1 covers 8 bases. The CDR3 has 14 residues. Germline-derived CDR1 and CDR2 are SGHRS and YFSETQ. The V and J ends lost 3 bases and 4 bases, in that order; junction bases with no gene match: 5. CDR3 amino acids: CASSWPTGAYGYTF. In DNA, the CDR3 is TGCGCCAGCAGCTGGCCGACAGGGGCCTATGGCTACACCTTC.

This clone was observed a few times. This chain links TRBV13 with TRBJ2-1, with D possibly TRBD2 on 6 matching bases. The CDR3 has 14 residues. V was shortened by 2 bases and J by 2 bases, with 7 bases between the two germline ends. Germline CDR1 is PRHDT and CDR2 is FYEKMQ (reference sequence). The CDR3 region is CASSLRGTYNEQFF. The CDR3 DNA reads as TGTGCCAGCAGCTTACGGGGGACCTACAATGAGCAGTTCTTC.

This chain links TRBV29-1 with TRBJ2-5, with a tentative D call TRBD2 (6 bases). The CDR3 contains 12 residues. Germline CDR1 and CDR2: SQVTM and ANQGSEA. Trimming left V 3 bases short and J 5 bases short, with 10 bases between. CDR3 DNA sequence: TGCAGCGTTGAGGAGGGCCCGGAGACCCAGTACTTC. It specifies CSVEEGPETQYF.

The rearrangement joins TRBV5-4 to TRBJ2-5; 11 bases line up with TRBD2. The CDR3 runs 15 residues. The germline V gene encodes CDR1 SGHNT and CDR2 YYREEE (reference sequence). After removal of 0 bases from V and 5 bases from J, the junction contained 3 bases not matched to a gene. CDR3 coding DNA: TGTGCCAGCAGCTTGGAGGCTAGCGGGGGGGAGACCCAGTACTTC. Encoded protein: CASSLEASGGETQYF.

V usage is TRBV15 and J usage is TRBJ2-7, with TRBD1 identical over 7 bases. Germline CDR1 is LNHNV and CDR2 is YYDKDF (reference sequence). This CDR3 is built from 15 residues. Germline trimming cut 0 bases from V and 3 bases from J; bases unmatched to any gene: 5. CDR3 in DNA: TGTGCCACCAGCAGAGACCCCGGGACAGTCTACGAGCAGTACTTC. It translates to CATSRDPGTVYEQYF.

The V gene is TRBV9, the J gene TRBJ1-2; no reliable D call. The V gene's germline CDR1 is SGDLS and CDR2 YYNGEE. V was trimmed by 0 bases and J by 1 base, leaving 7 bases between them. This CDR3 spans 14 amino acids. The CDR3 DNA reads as TGTGCCAGCAGCGTAGATCCGGTTAACTATGGCTACACCTTC. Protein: CASSVDPVNYGYTF.

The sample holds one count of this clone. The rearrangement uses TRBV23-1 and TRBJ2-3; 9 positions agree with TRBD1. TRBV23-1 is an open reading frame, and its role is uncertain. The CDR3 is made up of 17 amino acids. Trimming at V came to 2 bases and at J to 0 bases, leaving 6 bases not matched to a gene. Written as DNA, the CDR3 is TGCGCCAGCAGTCAACCATACAGGGGGCTGAGCACAGATACGCAGTATTTT. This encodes CASSQPYRGLSTDTQYF.

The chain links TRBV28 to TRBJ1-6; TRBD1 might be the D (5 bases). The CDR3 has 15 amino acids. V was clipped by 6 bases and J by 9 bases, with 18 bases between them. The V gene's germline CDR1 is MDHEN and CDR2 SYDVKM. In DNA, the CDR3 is TGTGCCAGCAGGTTTGAGGGGAGGGAGACTTCACCCCTCCACTTT. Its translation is CASRFEGRETSPLHF.

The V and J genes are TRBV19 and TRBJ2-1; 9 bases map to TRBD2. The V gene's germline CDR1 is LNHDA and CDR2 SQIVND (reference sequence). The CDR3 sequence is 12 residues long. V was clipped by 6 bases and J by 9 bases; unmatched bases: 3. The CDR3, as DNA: TGTGCCAGTAGGCCACTAGCGGGTGAGCAGTTCTTC. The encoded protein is CASRPLAGEQFF.

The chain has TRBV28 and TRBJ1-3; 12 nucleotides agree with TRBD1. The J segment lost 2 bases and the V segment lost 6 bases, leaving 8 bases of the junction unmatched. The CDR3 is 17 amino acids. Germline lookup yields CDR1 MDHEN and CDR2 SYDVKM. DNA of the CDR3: TGTGCCAGCAGCCGTCTCCGGGACAGGGGGCCTGGAAACACCATATATTTT. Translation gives CASSRLRDRGPGNTIYF.

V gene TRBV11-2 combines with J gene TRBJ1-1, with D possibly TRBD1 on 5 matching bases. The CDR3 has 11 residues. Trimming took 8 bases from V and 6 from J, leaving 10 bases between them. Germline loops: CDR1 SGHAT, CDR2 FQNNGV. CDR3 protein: CASLRVSEAFF. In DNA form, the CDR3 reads TGTGCCAGCCTCAGGGTTTCTGAAGCTTTCTTT.

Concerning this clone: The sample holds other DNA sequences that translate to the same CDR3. In DNA form, the CDR3 reads TGTGCCAGCAGTTTATCGCAGGGGAACACTGAAGCTTTCTTT. Its translation: CASSLSQGNTEAFF. The rearrangement links TRBV27 to TRBJ1-1; possibly TRBD1 for D (5 bases). Germline V CDR1 and CDR2: MNHEY, SMNVEV (reference sequence). The CDR3 has 14 residues. Trimming cost V 0 bases and J 1 base, with 6 bases left between them.

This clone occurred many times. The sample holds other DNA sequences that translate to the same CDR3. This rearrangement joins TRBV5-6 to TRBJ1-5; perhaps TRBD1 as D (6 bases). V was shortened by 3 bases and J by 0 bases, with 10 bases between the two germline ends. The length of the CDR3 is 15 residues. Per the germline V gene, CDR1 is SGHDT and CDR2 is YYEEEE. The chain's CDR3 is CASSWGPDSNQPQHF. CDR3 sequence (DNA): TGTGCCAGCAGCTGGGGGCCAGATAGCAATCAGCCCCAGCATTTT.

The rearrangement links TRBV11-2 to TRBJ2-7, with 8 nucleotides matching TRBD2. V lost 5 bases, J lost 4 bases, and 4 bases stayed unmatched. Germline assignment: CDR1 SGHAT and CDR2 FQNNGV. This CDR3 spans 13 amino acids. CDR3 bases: TGTGCCAGCAGCCTTAGCGGGGTTTACGAGCAGTACTTC. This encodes CASSLSGVYEQYF.

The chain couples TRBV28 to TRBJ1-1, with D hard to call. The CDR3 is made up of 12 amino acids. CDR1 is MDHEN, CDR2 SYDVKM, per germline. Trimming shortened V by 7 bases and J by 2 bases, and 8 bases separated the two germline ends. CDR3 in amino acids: CASTMRNTEAFF. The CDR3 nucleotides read TGTGCCAGCACGATGAGAAACACTGAAGCTTTCTTT.

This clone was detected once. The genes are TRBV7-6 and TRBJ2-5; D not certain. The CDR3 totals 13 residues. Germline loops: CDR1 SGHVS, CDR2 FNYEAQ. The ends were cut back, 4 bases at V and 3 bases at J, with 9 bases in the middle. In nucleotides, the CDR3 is TGTGCCAGCAGCTCTGCGCCGGAAGAGACCCAGTACTTC. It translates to CASSSAPEETQYF.

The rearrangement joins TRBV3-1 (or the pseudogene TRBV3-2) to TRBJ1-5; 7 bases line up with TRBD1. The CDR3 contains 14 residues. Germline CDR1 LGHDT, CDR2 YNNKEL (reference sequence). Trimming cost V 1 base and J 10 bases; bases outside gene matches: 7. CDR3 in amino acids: CASSQAGGMEPQHF. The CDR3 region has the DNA TGTGCCAGCAGCCAAGCAGGGGGAATGGAACCCCAGCATTTT.

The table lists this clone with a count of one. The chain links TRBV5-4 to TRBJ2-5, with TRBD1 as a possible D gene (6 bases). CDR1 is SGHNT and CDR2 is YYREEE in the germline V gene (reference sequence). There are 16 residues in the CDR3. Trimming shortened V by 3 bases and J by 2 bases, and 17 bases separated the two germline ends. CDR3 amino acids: CASSSTGRIQQETQYF. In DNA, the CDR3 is TGTGCCAGCAGCTCCACAGGGCGGATACAACAAGAGACCCAGTACTTC. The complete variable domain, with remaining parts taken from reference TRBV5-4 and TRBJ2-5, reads ETGVTQSPTHLIKTRGQQVTLRCSSQSGHNTVSWYQQALGQGPQFIFQYYREEENGRGNFPPRFSGLQFPNYSSELNVNALELDDSALYLCASSSTGRIQQETQYFGPGTRLLVL.

The CDR3 region has the DNA TGTGCCTGGAGTTTGAACAAAGCGGGGGGGCTAAAGACCCAGTACTTC. It specifies CAWSLNKAGGLKTQYF. The V and J genes are TRBV30 and TRBJ2-5, with 10 nucleotides matching TRBD2. V lost 2 bases and J lost 6; bases outside the gene matches: 12. Germline loops: CDR1 GTSNPN, CDR2 SVGIG (reference sequence). CDR3 length: 16 amino acids.

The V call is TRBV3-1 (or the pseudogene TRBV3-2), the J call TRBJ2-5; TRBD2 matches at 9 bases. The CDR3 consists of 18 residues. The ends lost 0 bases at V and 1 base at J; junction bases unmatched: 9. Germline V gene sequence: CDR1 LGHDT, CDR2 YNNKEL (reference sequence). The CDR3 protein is CASSQDPIRLAAQETQYF. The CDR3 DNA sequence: TGTGCCAGCAGCCAAGATCCTATCCGACTAGCGGCCCAAGAGACCCAGTACTTC.

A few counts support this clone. The chain's CDR3 is CASSLEGAGTPATEAFF. The CDR3 DNA follows: TGCGCCAGCAGCTTGGAGGGGGCGGGCACCCCCGCCACTGAAGCTTTCTTT. This sequence joins TRBV5-1 and TRBJ1-1, with TRBD1 identical over 7 bases. The germline V gene encodes CDR1 SGHRS and CDR2 YFSETQ. The CDR3 sequence is 17 residues long. The trim removed 0 bases at V and 4 bases at J, leaving 12 bases unmatched.

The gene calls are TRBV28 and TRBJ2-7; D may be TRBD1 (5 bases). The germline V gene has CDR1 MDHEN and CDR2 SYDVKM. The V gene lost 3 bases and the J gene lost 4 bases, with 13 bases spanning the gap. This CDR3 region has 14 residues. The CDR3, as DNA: TGTGCCAGCAGTTTGCAGGGTTTCCAATACGAGCAGTACTTC. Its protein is CASSLQGFQYEQYF.

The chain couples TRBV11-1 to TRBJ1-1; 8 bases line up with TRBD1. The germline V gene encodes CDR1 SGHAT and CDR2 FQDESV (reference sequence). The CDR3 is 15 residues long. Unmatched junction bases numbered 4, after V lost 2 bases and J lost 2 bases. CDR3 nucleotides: TGTGCCAGCAGCTTAATAGGACAGGGCAACACTGAAGCTTTCTTT. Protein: CASSLIGQGNTEAFF.

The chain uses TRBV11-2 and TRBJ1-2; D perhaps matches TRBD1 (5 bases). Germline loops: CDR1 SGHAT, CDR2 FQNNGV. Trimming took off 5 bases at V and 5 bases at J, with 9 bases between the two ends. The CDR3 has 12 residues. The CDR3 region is CASSIGGYGYTF. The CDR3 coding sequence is TGTGCCAGCAGCATCGGGGGGTATGGCTACACCTTC.

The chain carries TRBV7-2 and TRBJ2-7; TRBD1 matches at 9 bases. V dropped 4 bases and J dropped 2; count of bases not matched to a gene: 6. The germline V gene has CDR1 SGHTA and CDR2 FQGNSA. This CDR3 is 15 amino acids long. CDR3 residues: CASSSAWTGAYEQYF. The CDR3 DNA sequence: TGTGCCAGCAGCTCCGCCTGGACAGGGGCCTACGAGCAGTACTTC. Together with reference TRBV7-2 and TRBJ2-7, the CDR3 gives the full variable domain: GAGVSQSPSNKVTEKGKDVELRCDPISGHTALYWYRQSLGQGLEFLIYFQGNSAPDKSGLPSDRFSAERTGGSVSTLTIQRTQQEDSAVYLCASSSAWTGAYEQYFGPGTRLTVT.

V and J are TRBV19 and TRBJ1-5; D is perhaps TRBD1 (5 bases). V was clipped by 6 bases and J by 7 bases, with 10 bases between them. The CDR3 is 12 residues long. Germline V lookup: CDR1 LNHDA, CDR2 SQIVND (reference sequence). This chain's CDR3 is CASSRTGQPQHF. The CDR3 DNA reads TGTGCCAGTAGCCGCACAGGACAGCCCCAGCATTTT.